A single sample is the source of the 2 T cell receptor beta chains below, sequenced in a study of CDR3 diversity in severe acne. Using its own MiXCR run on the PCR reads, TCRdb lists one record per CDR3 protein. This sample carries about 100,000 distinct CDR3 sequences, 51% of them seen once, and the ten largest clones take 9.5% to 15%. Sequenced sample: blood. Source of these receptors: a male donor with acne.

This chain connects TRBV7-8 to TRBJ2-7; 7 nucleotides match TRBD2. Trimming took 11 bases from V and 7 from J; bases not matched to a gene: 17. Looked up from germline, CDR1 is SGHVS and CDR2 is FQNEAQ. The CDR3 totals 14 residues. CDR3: CAPGVEAGYNEQYV. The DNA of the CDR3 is TGTGCCCCGGGGGTTGAAGCGGGGTACAATGAGCAGTACGTC.

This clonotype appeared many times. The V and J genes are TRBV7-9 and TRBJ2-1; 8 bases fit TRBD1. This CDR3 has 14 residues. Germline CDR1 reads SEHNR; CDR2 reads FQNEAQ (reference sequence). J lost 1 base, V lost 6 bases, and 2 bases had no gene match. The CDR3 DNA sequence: TGTGCCAGCAGTGACAGGGGATCCTACAATGAGCAGTTCTTC. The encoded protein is CASSDRGSYNEQFF.